A single sample is the source of the 22 T cell receptor beta chains below, sequenced in a study of CD8+ T cells in alopecia areata (dated by TCRdb to 2016 to 2018). The library was built by means of the immunoSEQ multiplex PCR assay. For TCR sequencing, RNA was extracted from every sample and reverse transcribed into cDNA to serve as template. TCRdb provides this immuneACCESS table in a form limited to in-frame rearrangements. Some clones are lacking; in checked studies, under half of them reflect an unresolved V gene, and why the rest are absent is not known. The sample includes some 190,000 clones, with 60% observed a single time. Approximately 1% of the sample rests with the top ten. The sample's time point label, in plain terms: about 25 weeks on oral tofacitinib. The treatment or condition label on this specimen signifies: oral pan-JAK inhibitor, 5-10 mg twice daily. The starting material was CD4+ T cells sorted from blood, obtained at week 24, from a patient treated with tofacitinib. Receptor source: a human donor with alopecia areata.

V and J are TRBV15 and TRBJ2-5; D possibly corresponds to TRBD2 (5 bases). V was pared by 7 bases and J by 0 bases, with 12 bases between. The length of the CDR3 is 14 residues. CDR1 and CDR2 (germline): LNHNV, YYDKDF (reference sequence). The CDR3, as DNA: TGTGCCACCACTGGTGCGGAGGACCAAGAGACCCAGTACTTC. Encoded protein: CATTGAEDQETQYF.

The gene calls are TRBV5-6 and TRBJ2-1; 10 positions agree with TRBD2. After removal of 4 bases from V and 4 bases from J, the junction contained 8 bases not matched to a gene. The CDR3 runs 16 residues. The germline V gene encodes CDR1 SGHDT and CDR2 YYEEEE. CDR3 nucleotides: TGTGCCAGCAGCCCGGTTAGCGGGGGGCCGTACAATGAGCAGTTCTTC. This sequence encodes CASSPVSGGPYNEQFF.

The chain is built from TRBV29-1 and TRBJ2-1; no definite D call. Germline values: CDR1 SQVTM, CDR2 ANQGSEA. V shed 8 bases and J shed 3 bases, with 8 bases lying between them. This CDR3 spans 11 amino acids. CDR3 loop: CSSADYNEQFF. The CDR3 region has the DNA TGCAGCTCCGCGGACTACAATGAGCAGTTCTTC.

This chain uses TRBV19 with TRBJ1-5, with D unclear. The germline V and J ends were trimmed by 7 bases and 8 bases, with 24 bases remaining between them. This CDR3 is 16 amino acids long. Germline V gene data show CDR1 as LNHDA and CDR2 as SQIVND (reference sequence). The DNA of the CDR3 is TGTGCCAGTAAGCTGTCTGCGGCCGGCGGGATTGAGCCCCAGCATTTT. Its translation: CASKLSAAGGIEPQHF.

There are a few counts of this clone. The chain is built from TRBV5-6 and TRBJ2-3; TRBD1 is a possible D gene (5 bases). Germline V gene lookup returns CDR1 SGHDT and CDR2 YYEEEE. The length of the CDR3 is 14 residues. V was trimmed by 3 bases and J by 5 bases, leaving 13 bases between them. The CDR3 here is CASSYDTRVDTQYF. The DNA of the CDR3 is TGTGCCAGCAGCTATGACACCAGGGTAGATACGCAGTATTTT.

V usage is TRBV7-2 and J usage is TRBJ2-3, with 11 bases aligning to TRBD2. The V segment lost 7 bases and the J segment 2 bases; nucleotides outside the gene matches: 5. The CDR3 is made up of 15 amino acids. CDR1 and CDR2 (germline): SGHTA, FQGNSA. The CDR3 reads CASIPLAGVTDTQYF. In nucleotides, the CDR3 is TGTGCCAGCATCCCACTAGCGGGGGTCACAGATACGCAGTATTTT.

This clone came up a few times. V usage is TRBV15 and J usage is TRBJ1-4; D not resolved. The CDR3 has 14 residues. CDR1 and CDR2 from the germline V gene are LNHNV and YYDKDF (reference sequence). V lost 6 bases, J lost 5 bases, and 13 bases lay in between. CDR3: CATSLQPENEKLFF. CDR3 sequence (DNA): TGTGCCACCAGTCTACAGCCCGAGAATGAAAAACTGTTTTTT.

The gene calls are TRBV6-5 and TRBJ1-1; maybe TRBD1 (5 bases). V was cut by 3 bases and J by 5 bases, with 7 bases left in between. The CDR3 is made up of 12 amino acids. CDR1 and CDR2 from the germline V gene are MNHEY and SVGAGI. CDR3 in amino acids: CASSYGGTEAFF. The CDR3, as DNA: TGTGCCAGCAGTTATGGGGGTACTGAAGCTTTCTTT.

The chain couples TRBV29-1 to TRBJ2-7, with 12 bases lining up with TRBD1. This CDR3 is 18 amino acids long. The V segment lost 1 base and the J segment 4 bases; nucleotides outside the gene matches: 14. CDR1 and CDR2 (germline): SQVTM, ANQGSEA. The CDR3 nucleotides read TGCAGCGTTGAAGCCCGAGAACCGGGACAGGGGGCGGGATACGAGCAGTACTTC. It encodes CSVEAREPGQGAGYEQYF.

The rearrangement links TRBV29-1 to TRBJ2-2, with a tentative D call TRBD1 (6 bases). The V end was cut by 7 bases, the J end by 8 bases, with 14 bases between. In germline, CDR1 is SQVTM, CDR2 ANQGSEA. The CDR3 consists of 12 residues. The CDR3 spells CSGRQAAGELFF. The CDR3 nucleotides are TGCAGCGGTAGACAGGCGGCGGGGGAGCTGTTTTTT.

The gene calls are TRBV20-1 and TRBJ2-3; D not resolved. The V end was cut by 6 bases, the J end by 6 bases, with 10 bases between. Germline V gene lookup returns CDR1 DFQATT and CDR2 SNEGSKA (reference sequence). CDR3 length: 11 residues. The CDR3 protein is CSAGVFDTQYF. The CDR3, as DNA: TGCAGTGCCGGAGTCTTTGATACGCAGTATTTT.

The chain employs TRBV7-3 and TRBJ2-2, with 7 positions matching TRBD1. The CDR3 length is 15 residues. After removal of 5 bases from V and 6 bases from J, the junction contained 9 bases not matched to a gene. Germline V lookup: CDR1 SGHTA, CDR2 FQGTGA. CDR3 loop: CASSPQGQRSGELFF. Here the CDR3 DNA reads TGTGCCAGCAGCCCCCAGGGACAGCGGTCCGGGGAGCTGTTTTTT.

The V and J genes are TRBV30 and TRBJ1-2; D is unresolved. V was trimmed by 7 bases and J by 5 bases, leaving 11 bases between them. CDR1 GTSNPN and CDR2 SVGIG come from the germline V gene (reference sequence). The length of the CDR3 is 11 residues. The CDR3 reads CAFPGLYGYTF. In DNA, the CDR3 is TGTGCCTTCCCGGGCCTTTATGGCTACACCTTC.

The rearrangement uses TRBV12-5 and TRBJ1-1; TRBD1 matches 7 bases. V was pared by 0 bases and J by 2 bases, with 6 bases of the junction left unmatched. The CDR3 has 16 amino acids. The germline V gene encodes CDR1 LGHNT and CDR2 FRNRAP. CDR3 nucleotides: TGTGCTAGTGGTTTGGTACCCGACAGGGCTAACACTGAAGCTTTCTTT. Encoded protein: CASGLVPDRANTEAFF.

The chain uses TRBV15 and TRBJ2-1, with no clear D. CDR1 is LNHNV, CDR2 YYDKDF, per germline (reference sequence). Trimming removed 5 bases at V and 7 bases at J, with 18 bases between. The CDR3 has 15 amino acids. CDR3 DNA sequence: TGTGCCACCAGCCTAGGGTCCTCAAAAGGGAATGAGCAGTTCTTC. Translating gives CATSLGSSKGNEQFF.

The chain employs TRBV30 and TRBJ1-1; D gene ambiguous. The CDR3 is made up of 13 amino acids. V dropped 0 bases and J dropped 5 bases, with 10 bases sitting between them. Germline V lookup: CDR1 GTSNPN, CDR2 SVGIG (reference sequence). The CDR3 region is CAWSVSPGTEAFF. CDR3 in DNA: TGTGCCTGGAGTGTATCGCCCGGGACTGAAGCTTTCTTT.

The chain links TRBV7-2 to TRBJ1-1; perhaps TRBD1 as D (5 bases). The CDR3 covers 15 residues. V was trimmed by 5 bases and J by 4 bases, leaving 17 bases between them. Germline V gene data show CDR1 as SGHTA and CDR2 as FQGNSA. This CDR3 is CASSLDVGRVTEAFF. CDR3 nucleotides: TGTGCCAGCAGCCTCGATGTGGGCAGGGTCACTGAAGCTTTCTTT.

This clone has a handful of counts. The chain recombines TRBV2 with TRBJ2-3; D gene uncertain. The CDR3 loop spans 16 amino acids. The ends were cut back, 2 bases at V and 2 bases at J, with 14 bases in the middle. Germline V lookup: CDR1 SNHLY, CDR2 FYNNEI. Here the CDR3 reads CASSERAARLTDTQYF. The DNA for the CDR3 is TGTGCCAGCAGTGAACGGGCAGCAAGACTCACAGATACGCAGTATTTT.

This clone was picked up one time. The V gene is TRBV18, the J gene TRBJ2-7, with 7 bases matching TRBD1. CDR3 length: 14 residues. J gave up 2 bases and V 4 bases, and 5 bases lay outside the gene matches. Germline V gene sequence: CDR1 KGHSH, CDR2 LQKENI. CDR3 region: CASSLRTGPYEQYF. In DNA, the CDR3 is TGTGCCAGCTCACTCCGGACAGGCCCCTACGAGCAGTACTTC.

CDR3 residues: CASSFPITGEQFF. The DNA of the CDR3 is TGTGCCAGCAGTTTCCCGATCACGGGTGAGCAGTTCTTC. The chain has TRBV28 and TRBJ2-1; D is ambiguous. This CDR3 has 13 amino acids. V was cut by 3 bases and J by 9 bases, with 12 bases left in between. The germline V gene encodes CDR1 MDHEN and CDR2 SYDVKM.

The chain is built from TRBV30 and TRBJ2-1; TRBD1 matches 8 bases. Germline V CDR1 and CDR2: GTSNPN, SVGIG (reference sequence). CDR3 length: 16 amino acids. Trimming removed 3 bases from V and 0 bases from J; junction bases left unmatched: 7. In nucleotides, the CDR3 is TGTGCCTGGAGCCCTAGGACAGGGAGCTCCTACAATGAGCAGTTCTTC. The encoded protein is CAWSPRTGSSYNEQFF.

The chain uses TRBV29-1 and TRBJ2-5; 11 nucleotides line up with TRBD1. Germline V gene sequence: CDR1 SQVTM, CDR2 ANQGSEA. The CDR3 sequence is 13 residues long. V lost 6 bases, J lost 11 bases, and 11 bases stayed unmatched. CDR3 residues: CSVAGQGVGEQYF. CDR3 nucleotide sequence: TGCAGCGTCGCGGGACAGGGGGTGGGAGAGCAGTACTTC. The entire variable domain, with the rest obtained from reference TRBV29-1 and TRBJ2-5, is as follows: SAVISQKPSRDICQRGTSLTIQCQVDSQVTMMFWYRQQPGQSLTLIATANQGSEATYESGFVIDKFPISRPNLTFSTLTVSNMSPEDSSIYLCSVAGQGVGEQYFGPGTRLLVL.